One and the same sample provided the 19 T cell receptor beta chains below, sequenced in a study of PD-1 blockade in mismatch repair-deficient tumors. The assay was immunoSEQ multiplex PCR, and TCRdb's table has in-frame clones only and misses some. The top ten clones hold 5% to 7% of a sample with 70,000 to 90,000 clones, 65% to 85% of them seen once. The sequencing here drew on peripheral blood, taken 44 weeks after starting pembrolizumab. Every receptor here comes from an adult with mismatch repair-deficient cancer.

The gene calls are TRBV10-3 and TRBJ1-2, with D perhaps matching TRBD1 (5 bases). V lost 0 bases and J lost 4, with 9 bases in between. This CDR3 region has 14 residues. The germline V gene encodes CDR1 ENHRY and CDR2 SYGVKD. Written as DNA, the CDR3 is TGTGCCATCAGTGAGTCGCGACAGACCTATGGCTACACCTTC. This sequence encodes CAISESRQTYGYTF.

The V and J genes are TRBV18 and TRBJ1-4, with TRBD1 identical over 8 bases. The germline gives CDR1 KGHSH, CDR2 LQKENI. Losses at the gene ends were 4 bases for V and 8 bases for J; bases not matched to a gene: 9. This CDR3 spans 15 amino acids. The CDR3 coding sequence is TGTGCCAGCTCACGGGGAGCGACAGGGGTCGAAAAACTGTTTTTT. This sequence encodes CASSRGATGVEKLFF. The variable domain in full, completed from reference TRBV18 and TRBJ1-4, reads NAGVMQNPRHLVRRRGQEARLRCSPMKGHSHVYWYRQLPEEGLKFMVYLQKENIIDESGMPKERFSAEFPKEGPSILRIQQVVRGDSAAYFCASSRGATGVEKLFFGSGTQLSVL.

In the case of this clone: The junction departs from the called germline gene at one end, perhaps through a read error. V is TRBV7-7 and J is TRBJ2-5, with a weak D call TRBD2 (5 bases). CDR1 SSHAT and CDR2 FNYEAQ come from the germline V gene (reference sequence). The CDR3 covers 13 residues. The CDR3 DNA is TGTGCTAGCAGCTTTTGGGGAGAGGAGACCCAGTACTTC. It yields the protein CASSFWGEETQYF.

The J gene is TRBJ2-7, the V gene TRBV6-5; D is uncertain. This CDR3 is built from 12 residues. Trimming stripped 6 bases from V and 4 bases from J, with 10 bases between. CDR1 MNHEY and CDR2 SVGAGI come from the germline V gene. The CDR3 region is CASSKDGYEQYF. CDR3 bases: TGTGCCAGCAGCAAGGACGGATACGAGCAGTACTTC.

CDR3 in amino acids: CASSEGDRGEPQHF. CDR3 sequence (DNA): TGTGCCAGCAGTGAAGGGGATCGGGGGGAGCCCCAGCATTTT. The rearrangement uses TRBV2 and TRBJ1-5; a possible D gene is TRBD1 (5 bases). Germline CDR1 reads SNHLY; CDR2 reads FYNNEI. CDR3 length: 14 residues. Trimming took off 1 base at V and 8 bases at J, with 12 bases between the two ends.

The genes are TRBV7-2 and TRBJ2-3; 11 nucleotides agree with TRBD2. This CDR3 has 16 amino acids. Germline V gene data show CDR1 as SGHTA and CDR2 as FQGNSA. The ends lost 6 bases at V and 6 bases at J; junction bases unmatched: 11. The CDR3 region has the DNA TGTGCCAGCAGACCGACTAGCGGGACACTCGGGGATACGCAGTATTTT. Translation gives CASRPTSGTLGDTQYF.

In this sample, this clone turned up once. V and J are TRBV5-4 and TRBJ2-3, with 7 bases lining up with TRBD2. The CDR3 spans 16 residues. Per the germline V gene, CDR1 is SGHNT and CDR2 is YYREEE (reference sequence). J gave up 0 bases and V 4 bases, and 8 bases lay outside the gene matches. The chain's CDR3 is CASSNKLSGSTDTQYF. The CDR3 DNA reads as TGTGCCAGCAGCAACAAACTTAGCGGGAGCACAGATACGCAGTATTTT.

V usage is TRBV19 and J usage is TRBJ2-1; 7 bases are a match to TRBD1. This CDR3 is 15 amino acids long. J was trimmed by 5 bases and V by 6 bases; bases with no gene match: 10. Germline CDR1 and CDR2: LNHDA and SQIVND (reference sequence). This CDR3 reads CASRPYGTVDNEQFF. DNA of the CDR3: TGTGCCAGTAGGCCTTATGGGACAGTGGACAATGAGCAGTTCTTC.

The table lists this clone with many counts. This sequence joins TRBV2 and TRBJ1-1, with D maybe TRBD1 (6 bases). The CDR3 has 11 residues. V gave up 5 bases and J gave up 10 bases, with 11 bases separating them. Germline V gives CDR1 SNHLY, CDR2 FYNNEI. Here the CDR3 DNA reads TGTGCCAGCAGTCCACAGGGAAGAGCTTTCTTT. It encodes CASSPQGRAFF.

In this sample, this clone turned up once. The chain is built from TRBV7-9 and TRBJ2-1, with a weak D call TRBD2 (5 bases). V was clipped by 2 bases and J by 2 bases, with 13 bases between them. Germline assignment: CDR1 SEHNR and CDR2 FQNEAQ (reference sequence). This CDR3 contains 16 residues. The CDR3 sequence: CASSLMEMEAYNEQFF. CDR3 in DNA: TGTGCCAGCAGCTTAATGGAAATGGAGGCCTACAATGAGCAGTTCTTC.

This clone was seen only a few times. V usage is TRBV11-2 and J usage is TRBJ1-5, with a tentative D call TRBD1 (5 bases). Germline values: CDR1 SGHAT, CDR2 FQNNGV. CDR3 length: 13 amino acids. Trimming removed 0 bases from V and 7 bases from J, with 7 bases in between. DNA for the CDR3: TGTGCCAGCAGCTTAGAAAGGGGACAGCCCCAGCATTTT. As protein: CASSLERGQPQHF.

DNA of the CDR3: TGTGCCAGCAGCCAAGCTCCAGGGCCCTCCTACGAGCAGTACTTC. Residues: CASSQAPGPSYEQYF. V usage is TRBV4-2 and J usage is TRBJ2-7; tentatively, D is TRBD1 (5 bases). From germline, CDR1 is LGHNA and CDR2 YNFKEQ. With 1 base removed from V and 0 bases from J, the gap between germline ends came to 10 bases. This CDR3 contains 15 residues.

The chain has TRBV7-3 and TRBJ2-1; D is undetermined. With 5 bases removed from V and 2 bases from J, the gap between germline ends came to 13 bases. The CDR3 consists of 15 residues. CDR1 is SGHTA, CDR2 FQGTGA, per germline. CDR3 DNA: TGTGCCAGCAGCCCCCCGACTGCTACCTACAATGAGCAGTTCTTC. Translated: CASSPPTATYNEQFF.

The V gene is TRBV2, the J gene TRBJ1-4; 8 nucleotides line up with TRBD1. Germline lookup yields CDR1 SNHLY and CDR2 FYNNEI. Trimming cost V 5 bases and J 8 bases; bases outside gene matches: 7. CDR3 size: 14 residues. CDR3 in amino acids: CASSSQGVNEKLFF. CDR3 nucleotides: TGTGCCAGCAGTTCACAGGGGGTTAACGAAAAACTGTTTTTT. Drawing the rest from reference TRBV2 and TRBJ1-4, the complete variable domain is EPEVTQTPSHQVTQMGQEVILRCVPISNHLYFYWYRQILGQKVEFLVSFYNNEISEKSEIFDDQFSVERPDGSNFTLKIRSTKLEDSAMYFCASSSQGVNEKLFFGSGTQLSVL.

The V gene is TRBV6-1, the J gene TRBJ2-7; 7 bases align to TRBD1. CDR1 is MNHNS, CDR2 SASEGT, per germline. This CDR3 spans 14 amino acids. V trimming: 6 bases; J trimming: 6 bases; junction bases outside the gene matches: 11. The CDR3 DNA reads TGTGCCAGCAGCCCCTATGACAGGGACACCGAGCAGTACTTC. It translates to CASSPYDRDTEQYF.

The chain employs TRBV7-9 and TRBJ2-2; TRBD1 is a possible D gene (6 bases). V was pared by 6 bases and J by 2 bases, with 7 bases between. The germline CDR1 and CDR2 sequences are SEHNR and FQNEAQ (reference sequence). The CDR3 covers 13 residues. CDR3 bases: TGTGCCAGCAGGGACAGTAACACCGGGGAGCTGTTTTTT. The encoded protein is CASRDSNTGELFF.

CDR3 amino acids: CASSHQKEGMDYGYTF. The CDR3 bases are TGTGCCAGCAGCCATCAAAAGGAGGGCATGGACTATGGCTACACCTTC. The V and J genes are TRBV9 and TRBJ1-2; D is undetermined. V was pared by 4 bases and J by 3 bases, with 19 bases between. From germline, CDR1 is SGDLS and CDR2 YYNGEE. The CDR3 contains 16 residues.

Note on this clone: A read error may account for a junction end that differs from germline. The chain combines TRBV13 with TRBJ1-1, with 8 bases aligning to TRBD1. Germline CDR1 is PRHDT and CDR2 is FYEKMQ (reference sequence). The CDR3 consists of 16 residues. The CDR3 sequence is CASSLGPAGQGARKLF. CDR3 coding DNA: TGTGCCAGCAGCTTAGGCCCCGCGGGGCAGGGGGCGCGGAAATTATTT.

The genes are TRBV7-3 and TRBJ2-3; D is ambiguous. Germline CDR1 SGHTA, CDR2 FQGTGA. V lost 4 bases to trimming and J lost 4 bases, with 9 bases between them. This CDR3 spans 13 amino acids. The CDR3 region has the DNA TGTGCCAGCAGCTCCATTGGGGCAGATACGCAGTATTTT. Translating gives CASSSIGADTQYF.